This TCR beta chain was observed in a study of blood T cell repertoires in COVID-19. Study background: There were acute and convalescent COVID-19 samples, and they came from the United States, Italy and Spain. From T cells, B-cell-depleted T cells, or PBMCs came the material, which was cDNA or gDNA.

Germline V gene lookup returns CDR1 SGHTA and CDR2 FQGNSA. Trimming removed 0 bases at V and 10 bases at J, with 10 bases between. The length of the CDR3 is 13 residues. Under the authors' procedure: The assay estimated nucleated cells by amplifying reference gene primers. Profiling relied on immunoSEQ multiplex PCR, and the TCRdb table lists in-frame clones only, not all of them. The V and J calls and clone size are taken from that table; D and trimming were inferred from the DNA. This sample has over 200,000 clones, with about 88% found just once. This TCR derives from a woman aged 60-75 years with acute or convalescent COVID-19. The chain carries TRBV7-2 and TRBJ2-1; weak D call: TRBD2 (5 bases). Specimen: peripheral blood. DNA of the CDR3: TGTGCCAGCAGCTTAGCGGGAGCCTGGGAGCAGTTCTTC. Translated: CASSLAGAWEQFF.